Shown below are 8 T cell receptor beta chains from a single sample sequenced in a study of blood T cell repertoires in COVID-19. Method: immunoSEQ multiplex PCR; TCRdb's copy keeps in-frame clones and lacks some. The table records around 310,000 clones, almost 90% of them present only once. The sequenced sample was peripheral blood. Every receptor here comes from a woman between 35 and 50 years old with COVID-19, enrolled during active disease.

The rearrangement links TRBV6-1 to TRBJ1-5; 10 bases are a match to TRBD1. The CDR3 contains 15 residues. Looked up from germline, CDR1 is MNHNS and CDR2 is SASEGT. J lost 6 bases, V lost 0 bases, and 2 bases had no gene match. The DNA for the CDR3 is TGTGCCAGCAGTGAAGCGACAGGGGGCTTTCAGCCCCAGCATTTT. Its protein product is CASSEATGGFQPQHF.

The chain carries TRBV6-5 and TRBJ2-1, with TRBD2 identical over 12 bases. Trimming removed 7 bases from V and 7 bases from J; junction bases left unmatched: 8. The CDR3 is made up of 15 amino acids. The germline CDR1 and CDR2 sequences are MNHEY and SVGAGI. The CDR3 DNA reads as TGTGCCAGCACTCAACTAGCGGGAGGTCGAAATGAGCAGTTCTTC. Translated: CASTQLAGGRNEQFF.

The rearrangement joins TRBV2 to TRBJ1-3; 9 nucleotides agree with TRBD1. V lost 3 bases and J lost 2; bases outside the gene matches: 17. The CDR3 has 20 amino acids. Germline-derived CDR1 and CDR2 are SNHLY and FYNNEI. CDR3 sequence reads: CASSEHGRTGAAGPGNTIYF. For the CDR3, the DNA is TGTGCCAGCAGTGAGCATGGTCGGACAGGGGCCGCGGGCCCTGGAAACACCATATATTTT.

The chain has TRBV30 and TRBJ2-4, with TRBD2 identical over 9 bases. This CDR3 contains 16 residues. Losses at the gene ends were 7 bases for V and 0 bases for J; bases not matched to a gene: 10. Germline values: CDR1 GTSNPN, CDR2 SVGIG (reference sequence). The CDR3 DNA is TGTGCCTACCGCCGGCGGGGGGGTCTAGCCAAAAACATTCAGTACTTC. Protein sequence: CAYRRRGGLAKNIQYF.

J is TRBJ1-5 and V is TRBV25-1; D unresolved. From germline, CDR1 is MGHDK and CDR2 SYGVNS. Trimming stripped 3 bases from V and 2 bases from J, with 14 bases between. The CDR3 runs to 16 residues. The CDR3 loop reads CASSDSFQEGNQPQHF. CDR3 nucleotides: TGTGCCAGCAGTGACTCTTTCCAGGAGGGCAATCAGCCCCAGCATTTT. Looking up the rest from reference TRBV25-1 and TRBJ1-5 gives the full variable domain: EADIYQTPRYLVIGTGKKITLECSQTMGHDKMYWYQQDPGMELHLIHYSYGVNSTEKGDLSSESTVSRIRTEHFPLTLESARPSHTSQYLCASSDSFQEGNQPQHFGDGTRLSIL.

The chain has TRBV29-1 and TRBJ2-5; D remains unclear. The V end was cut by 4 bases, the J end by 4 bases, with 13 bases between. The CDR3 runs 13 residues. Germline V gene data show CDR1 as SQVTM and CDR2 as ANQGSEA. CDR3 nucleotides: TGCAGCGTTGTGATCATGATCGGAGAGACCCAGTACTTC. Translation: CSVVIMIGETQYF.

Concerning this clone itself: Distinct nucleotide sequences in the sample also encode this CDR3. This rearrangement joins TRBV30 to TRBJ1-2; D is undetermined. This CDR3 has 11 residues. V shed 1 base and J shed 8 bases, with 8 bases lying between them. The V gene's germline CDR1 is GTSNPN and CDR2 SVGIG (reference sequence). The CDR3 reads CAWSAGGGYTF. In nucleotides, the CDR3 is TGTGCCTGGAGTGCCGGAGGCGGCTACACCTTC.

The chain uses TRBV5-4 and TRBJ1-6; D is unclear. Germline V gene sequence: CDR1 SGHNT, CDR2 YYREEE (reference sequence). V lost 5 bases and J 10 bases, leaving 13 bases between the germline ends. The CDR3 runs 13 residues. DNA for the CDR3: TGTGCCAGCAGTCCATCCGGGTTCTCACCCCTCCACTTT. It encodes CASSPSGFSPLHF.